These 3 T cell receptor beta chains originate from one sample sequenced in a study of blood T cell repertoires in COVID-19. The repertoire was sequenced with immunoSEQ multiplex PCR; TCRdb's copy has only in-frame clones and lacks some. The sample contains approximately 160,000 clones, about 85% of which appear only once. Specimen: peripheral blood. These receptor sequences come from a man between 60 and 70 years old who had recovered from COVID-19.

The chain combines TRBV5-1 with TRBJ2-1; D might be TRBD2 (5 bases). The ends were cut back, 3 bases at V and 5 bases at J, with 15 bases in the middle. Germline V gives CDR1 SGHRS, CDR2 YFSETQ. This CDR3 has 15 residues. DNA of the CDR3: TGCGCCAGCAGCTCGGACTCAATCCGCGACAATGAGCAGTTCTTC. This translates into CASSSDSIRDNEQFF.

The chain uses TRBV2 and TRBJ1-4; 10 bases map to TRBD1. V trimming: 5 bases; J trimming: 8 bases; junction bases outside the gene matches: 5. The CDR3 has 14 amino acids. Germline CDR1 reads SNHLY; CDR2 reads FYNNEI. CDR3 residues: CASSRQGAWEKLFF. DNA of the CDR3: TGTGCCAGCAGTAGACAGGGGGCTTGGGAAAAACTGTTTTTT.

The CDR3 reads CASRDTGATYEQYF. The DNA of the CDR3 is TGTGCCAGCAGAGACACAGGGGCTACCTACGAGCAGTACTTC. The chain couples TRBV25-1 to TRBJ2-7; 7 nucleotides line up with TRBD1. The germline gives CDR1 MGHDK, CDR2 SYGVNS. This CDR3 spans 14 amino acids. Germline trimming cut 6 bases from V and 2 bases from J; bases unmatched to any gene: 7.